Below are 11 T cell receptor beta chains sequenced from a single sample in a study of cytomegalovirus exposure and HLA in healthy donors. The primer mix had 60 Vbeta and 13 Jbeta primers. Using immunoSEQ multiplex PCR, the repertoire was profiled, and TCRdb retains in-frame clones only, with some absent. Of approximately 70,000 clones in the sample, around 74% were seen once. The sequenced sample was PBMCs. The receptors originated from a woman between 25 and 40 years old in good health and CMV-seropositive.

There are a few counts of this clone. The V call is TRBV4-3, the J call TRBJ2-2, with TRBD1 matching 9 bases. Germline lookup yields CDR1 LGHNA and CDR2 YSLEER. The CDR3 is 18 amino acids. The V segment lost 0 bases and the J segment 4 bases; nucleotides outside the gene matches: 9. The CDR3, as DNA: TGCGCCAGCAGCCAAGATTTGGTCGACAGGGGGTTCACCGGGGAGCTGTTTTTT. Amino acids: CASSQDLVDRGFTGELFF.

The CDR3 DNA reads as TGTGCCTGGAGTGTATGGGGACAGTTCAATGAGCAGTTCTTC. As protein: CAWSVWGQFNEQFF. The chain employs TRBV30 and TRBJ2-1, with TRBD1 matching 7 bases. CDR3 size: 14 residues. Germline trimming cut 0 bases from V and 6 bases from J; bases unmatched to any gene: 5. Germline CDR1 GTSNPN, CDR2 SVGIG (reference sequence).

The rearrangement joins TRBV29-1 to TRBJ1-2; the D is unclear. The V and J ends lost 4 bases and 4 bases respectively, with 10 bases between them. The V gene's germline CDR1 is SQVTM and CDR2 ANQGSEA. The CDR3 consists of 12 residues. DNA of the CDR3: TGCAGCGTTGTTGTGGGAGGCTATGGCTACACCTTC. As protein: CSVVVGGYGYTF.

The V call is TRBV29-1, the J call TRBJ2-7, with 7 bases identical to TRBD2. The junction had 6 bases not matched to a gene; V was cut back by 4 bases and J by 6 bases. The CDR3 runs 12 residues. The germline V gene has CDR1 SQVTM and CDR2 ANQGSEA. The CDR3 sequence is CSVGGGDREQYF. As DNA, the CDR3 is TGCAGCGTTGGGGGGGGAGATCGCGAGCAGTACTTC.

In its sample, this clone was seen a few times. V and J are TRBV25-1 and TRBJ1-4; 8 nucleotides align to TRBD1. CDR3 length equals 16 residues. Trimming cost V 3 bases and J 8 bases; bases outside gene matches: 11. CDR1 is MGHDK and CDR2 is SYGVNS in the germline V gene. CDR3 protein: CASSDGTRGLGEKLFF. DNA for the CDR3: TGTGCCAGCAGTGATGGAACCAGGGGGCTCGGGGAAAAACTGTTTTTT.

The chain couples TRBV29-1 to TRBJ2-3; D gene unclear. Trimming removed 6 bases from V and 4 bases from J, with 14 bases in between. The CDR3 length is 13 residues. The germline V gene encodes CDR1 SQVTM and CDR2 ANQGSEA. CDR3 sequence reads: CSVETRLADTQYF. The CDR3, as DNA: TGCAGCGTAGAGACGAGGTTGGCAGATACGCAGTATTTT.

The chain links TRBV7-8 to TRBJ2-6; D might be TRBD2 (5 bases). Deletions cut 1 base from V and 6 bases from J, with 10 bases between. Germline V lookup: CDR1 SGHVS, CDR2 FQNEAQ. This CDR3 has 15 amino acids. The CDR3 spells CASSLGFGEANVLTF. The CDR3 nucleotides read TGTGCCAGCAGCTTAGGATTCGGGGAGGCCAACGTCCTGACTTTC.

The rearrangement joins TRBV5-1 to TRBJ2-2, with TRBD1 matching over 7 bases. CDR1 and CDR2 from the germline V gene are SGHRS and YFSETQ. The CDR3 is 17 amino acids. With 4 bases clipped from V and 6 bases from J, the junction kept 15 bases outside the gene matches. The CDR3, as DNA: TGCGCCAGCAGCCACGACCAAACCTTAGGGGGCCCCGGGGAGCTGTTTTTT. Translated, it gives CASSHDQTLGGPGELFF.

The chain couples TRBV7-9 to TRBJ2-7, with a weak D call TRBD1 (5 bases). Deletions cut 3 bases from V and 7 bases from J, with 13 bases between. This CDR3 is 13 amino acids long. Germline V CDR1 and CDR2: SEHNR, FQNEAQ (reference sequence). Written as DNA, the CDR3 is TGTGCCAGCAGCTTGACAGAGGCTAGGGAGCAGTACTTC. The encoded protein is CASSLTEAREQYF.

The chain uses TRBV6-5 and TRBJ1-2; unclear D gene. The germline CDR1 and CDR2 sequences are MNHEY and SVGAGI. The CDR3 contains 13 residues. Trimming shortened V by 5 bases and J by 7 bases, and 14 bases separated the two germline ends. The CDR3 region has the DNA TGTGCCAGCAGTCCCACCTGGGAGGTTGGCTACACCTTC. Its translation is CASSPTWEVGYTF.

This chain uses TRBV29-1 with TRBJ1-5; D possibly corresponds to TRBD1 (5 bases). The V and J ends lost 4 bases and 4 bases respectively, with 8 bases between them. CDR3 length: 12 residues. Per germline, CDR1 SQVTM and CDR2 ANQGSEA. The CDR3 here is CSVGTGNQPQHF. In DNA, the CDR3 is TGCAGCGTTGGCACAGGAAATCAGCCCCAGCATTTT.